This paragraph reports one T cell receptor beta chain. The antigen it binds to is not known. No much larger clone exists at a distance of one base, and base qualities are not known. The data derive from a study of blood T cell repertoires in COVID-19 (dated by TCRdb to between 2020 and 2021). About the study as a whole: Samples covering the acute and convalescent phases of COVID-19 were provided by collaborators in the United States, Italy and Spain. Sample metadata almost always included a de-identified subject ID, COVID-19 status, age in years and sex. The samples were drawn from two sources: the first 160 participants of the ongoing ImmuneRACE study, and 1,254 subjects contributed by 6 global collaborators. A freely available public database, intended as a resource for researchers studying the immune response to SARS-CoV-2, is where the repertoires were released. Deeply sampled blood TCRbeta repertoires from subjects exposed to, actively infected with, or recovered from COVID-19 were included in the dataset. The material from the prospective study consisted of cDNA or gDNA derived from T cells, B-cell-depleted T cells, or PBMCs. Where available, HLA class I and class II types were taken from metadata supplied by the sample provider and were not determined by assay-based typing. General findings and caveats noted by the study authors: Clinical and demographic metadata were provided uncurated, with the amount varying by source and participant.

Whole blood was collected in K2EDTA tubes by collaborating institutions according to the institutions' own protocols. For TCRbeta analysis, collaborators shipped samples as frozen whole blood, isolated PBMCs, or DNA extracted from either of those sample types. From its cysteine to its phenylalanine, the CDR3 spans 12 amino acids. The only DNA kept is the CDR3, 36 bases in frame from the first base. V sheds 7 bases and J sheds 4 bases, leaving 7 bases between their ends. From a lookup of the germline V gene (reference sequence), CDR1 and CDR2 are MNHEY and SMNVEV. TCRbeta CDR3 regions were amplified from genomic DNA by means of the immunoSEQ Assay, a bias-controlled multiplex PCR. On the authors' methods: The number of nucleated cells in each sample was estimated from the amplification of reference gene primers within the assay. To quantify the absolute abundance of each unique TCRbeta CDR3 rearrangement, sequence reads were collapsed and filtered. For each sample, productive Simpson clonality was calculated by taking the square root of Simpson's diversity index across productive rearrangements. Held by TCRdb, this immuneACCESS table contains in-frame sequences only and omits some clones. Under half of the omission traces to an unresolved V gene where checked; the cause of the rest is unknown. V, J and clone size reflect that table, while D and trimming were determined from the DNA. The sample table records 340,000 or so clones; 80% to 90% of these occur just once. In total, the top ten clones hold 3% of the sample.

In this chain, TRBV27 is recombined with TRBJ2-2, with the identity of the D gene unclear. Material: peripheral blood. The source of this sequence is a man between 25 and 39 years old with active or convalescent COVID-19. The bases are TGTGCCAGCAAGCACAGCACCGGGGAGCTGTTTTTT. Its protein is CASKHSTGELFF.